The table lists the clone carrying this T cell receptor (beta chain) with a few counts. Its antigen is unknown. TCRdb called the 5' RACE reads again in MiXCR, with one record for every CDR3 protein. The table lists under 350,000 distinct CDR3 sequences, roughly 9% of them singletons. This entry belongs to a study of identical twins. Germline CDR1 is SQVTM and CDR2 is ANQGSEA. V shed 5 bases, J shed 6 bases, and the junction held 4 bases outside the gene matches. The CDR3 is made up of 14 amino acids. General study points: The study based its conclusions on cross-sectional statistical analysis and did not follow the same donors. A partial confounding effect on zero-insertion analyses could come from invariant MAIT and iNKT cells.

These same records also appear under a second study, on yellow fever vaccine responses in identical twins. As reported in that work: Twins' vaccine T cell responses reportedly seemed partly convergent and partly personalized.

The TCR was taken from a young woman in good health. This rearrangement joins TRBV29-1 to TRBJ2-1, with 13 positions matching TRBD2. The sequenced material came from CD8+ T cells sorted from blood. The CDR3 bases are TGCAGCGTTTCGACTAGCGGGAGGTTCAATGAGCAGTTCTTC. It is translated as CSVSTSGRFNEQFF.